This record concerns one T cell receptor beta chain sequence. The source of the sample is a study of blood T cell repertoires in COVID-19. Overall study context: Collection of acute and convalescent COVID-19 samples took place in the United States, Italy and Spain. From T cells, B-cell-depleted T cells, or PBMCs came the material, which was cDNA or gDNA.

CDR3 length: 14 amino acids. Germline V lookup: CDR1 SGDLS, CDR2 YYNGEE. Trimming shortened V by 0 bases and J by 7 bases, and 10 bases separated the two germline ends. In the authors' workflow: Using reference gene primer amplification, nucleated cell counts were estimated. The table came from immunoSEQ multiplex PCR; TCRdb's copy has only in-frame clones and leaves some out. The V and J calls and clone size were taken over from that table, and D and trimming were inferred from the DNA. The sample contains some 170,000 clones, around 76% of which appear only once. This sequence joins TRBV9 and TRBJ1-4, with D unresolved. The TCR sequence derives from a woman aged 70-85 years with acute or convalescent COVID-19. The source material was peripheral blood. In nucleotides, the CDR3 is TGTGCCAGCAGCGTAGAACAGAAGAGTGAAAAACTGTTTTTT. It translates to CASSVEQKSEKLFF.